This TCR beta chain stems from a study of shared clonotypes between healthy human individuals. Study information: Each donor contributed plates that comprised three CD4 naive, three CD4 memory, two CD8 naive and one CD8 memory.

Trimming pared 8 bases from V and 7 bases from J, leaving 8 bases between. This CDR3 spans 10 amino acids. CDR1 MDHEN and CDR2 SYDVKM come from the germline V gene. The assay was immunoSEQ multiplex PCR, and TCRdb's table has in-frame clones only and misses some. The table lists 2 million to 2.5 million clones, approximately 94% of them singletons. V is TRBV28 and J is TRBJ1-1; unclear D gene. The sequenced material came from naive CD4+ T cells sorted from blood. Subset defined: CD45RA+ positively selected. This sequence originates from a man between 18 and 29 years old in good health. The CDR3 nucleotides are TGTGCCAGCTCGGGGATTGAAGCTTTCTTT. Protein product: CASSGIEAFF.